This T cell receptor beta chain is from a study of T cell responses to AZD1222 COVID-19 vaccine. The CDR3 is 15 amino acids. Germline CDR1 SGHRS, CDR2 YFSETQ. Trimming removed 3 bases from V and 8 bases from J; junction bases left unmatched: 7. Sequencing was performed with immunoSEQ multiplex PCR; in TCRdb, only in-frame clones are kept and a portion is missing. The table lists 90,000 to 120,000 clones, over 80% of them singletons. V and J are TRBV5-1 and TRBJ2-1; 11 nucleotides align to TRBD2. The material sequenced was peripheral blood, taken 28 days after the second AZD1222 dose. This TCR came from an adult who received the AZD1222 COVID-19 vaccine. The CDR3 here is CASSSELAGVYEQFF. In DNA form, the CDR3 reads TGCGCCAGCAGCTCGGAACTAGCGGGAGTGTATGAGCAGTTCTTC.